One and the same sample provided the 28 T cell receptor beta chains below, sequenced in a study of human T cells and chemical hapten exposure. TCRdb re-analysed the RACE reads in MiXCR, keeping a single row per CDR3 protein. The sample consists of under 60,000 distinct CDR3 sequences, 9.5% to 10% of them appearing once. Specified time point: pre-sensitization, week 0. As to treatment: therapeutic diphenylcyclopropenone sensitization with weekly scalp DPC. The study extracted total RNA from unfractionated whole blood. Sequenced here: whole blood, sampled in connection with sensitization to the hapten diphenylcyclopropenone (DPC). All receptors come from a woman under 40 with alopecia areata. Some clones in this sample may be carry-over from other donors' samples.

The table lists this clonotype with a few counts. The chain couples TRBV3-1 to TRBJ2-7; no firm D call. The CDR3 covers 16 residues. The germline V and J ends were trimmed by 0 bases and 5 bases, with 17 bases remaining between them. The germline V gene encodes CDR1 LGHDT and CDR2 YNNKEL (reference sequence). CDR3 amino acids: CASSQDLGLTSDEQYF. CDR3 DNA: TGTGCCAGCAGCCAAGATTTGGGCCTAACCTCGGACGAGCAGTACTTC.

This clonotype has at least ten counts. The chain uses TRBV27 and TRBJ1-5; 7 bases fit TRBD1. Germline V lookup: CDR1 MNHEY, CDR2 SMNVEV (reference sequence). The junction had 5 bases not matched to a gene; V was cut back by 8 bases and J by 4 bases. This CDR3 has 13 amino acids. The CDR3 is CASGTTGNQPQHF. DNA of the CDR3: TGTGCCAGCGGGACGACAGGGAATCAGCCCCAGCATTTT.

The chain couples TRBV20-1 to TRBJ2-5, with TRBD2 matching over 10 bases. The CDR3 has 16 amino acids. The germline CDR1 and CDR2 sequences are DFQATT and SNEGSKA (reference sequence). The V segment lost 6 bases and the J segment 1 base; nucleotides outside the gene matches: 11. In DNA form, the CDR3 reads TGCAGTGCCAGACCCAGGACTAGCGGCTCCCAAGAGACCCAGTACTTC. This translates into CSARPRTSGSQETQYF.

In this sample, this clonotype turned up a few times. This chain connects TRBV12-3 or TRBV12-4 to TRBJ2-3, with 16 bases aligning to TRBD2. This CDR3 is 18 amino acids long. Germline trimming cut 3 bases from V and 0 bases from J; bases unmatched to any gene: 3. The CDR3 protein is CASSLEGLAGGSTDTQYF. The CDR3 DNA reads TGTGCCAGCAGTTTGGAGGGACTAGCGGGGGGGAGCACAGATACGCAGTATTTT.

This clonotype turned up a few times. This chain uses TRBV20-1 with TRBJ1-4; D gene uncertain. The CDR3 runs to 15 residues. Trimming cost V 0 bases and J 0 bases, with 8 bases left between them. CDR1 and CDR2 from the germline V gene are DFQATT and SNEGSKA (reference sequence). This chain's CDR3 is CSARDGRTTNEKLFF. CDR3 DNA: TGCAGTGCTAGAGATGGGCGGACAACTAATGAAAAACTGTTTTTT.

The rearrangement joins TRBV6-5 to TRBJ1-5; TRBD1 matches 12 bases. The CDR3 extends over 15 amino acids. V lost 6 bases and J lost 6; bases outside the gene matches: 6. Germline CDR1 and CDR2: MNHEY and SVGAGI. The CDR3 is CASRPGQGALQPQHF. The DNA for the CDR3 is TGTGCCAGCAGACCGGGACAGGGGGCCCTTCAGCCCCAGCATTTT.

This clonotype turned up a few times. The genes are TRBV5-6 and TRBJ2-2; 7 bases line up with TRBD2. The V and J ends lost 5 bases and 6 bases, in that order; junction bases with no gene match: 13. The CDR3 extends over 16 amino acids. Germline assignment: CDR1 SGHDT and CDR2 YYEEEE. The CDR3 DNA reads TGTGCCAGCAGGCTACTACTAGCGTCGAGGGCCGGGGAGCTGTTTTTT. Encoded protein: CASRLLLASRAGELFF. Filled out from reference TRBV5-6 and TRBJ2-2, the complete variable domain reads DAGVTQSPTHLIKTRGQQVTLRCSPKSGHDTVSWYQQALGQGPQFIFQYYEEEERQRGNFPDRFSGHQFPNYSSELNVNALLLGDSALYLCASRLLLASRAGELFFGEGSRLTVL.

This rearrangement joins TRBV3-1 to TRBJ2-4, with D perhaps assigned TRBD1 or TRBD2 (5 bases each). The germline gives CDR1 LGHDT, CDR2 YNNKEL (reference sequence). Trimming shortened V by 5 bases and J by 9 bases, and 14 bases separated the two germline ends. The length of the CDR3 is 13 residues. The CDR3 bases are TGTGCCAGCAGCGGGACGGGGAAATTCATTCAGTACTTC. It yields the protein CASSGTGKFIQYF.

This clonotype showed up just a few times. This chain connects TRBV4-3 to TRBJ2-1; TRBD2 aligns across 13 bases. Germline lookup yields CDR1 LGHNA and CDR2 YSLEER. V lost 0 bases, J lost 8 bases, and 7 bases stayed unmatched. The CDR3 is 17 amino acids. The CDR3 nucleotides read TGCGCCAGCAGCCAAGATACTAGCGGGGGGGGCTTGTATGAGCAGTTCTTC. Its protein product is CASSQDTSGGGLYEQFF.

This clonotype was observed a handful of times. V is TRBV28 and J is TRBJ2-7; 10 positions agree with TRBD1. Germline CDR1 MDHEN, CDR2 SYDVKM. With 5 bases clipped from V and 4 bases from J, the junction kept 8 bases outside the gene matches. The CDR3 has 15 residues. The CDR3 here is CASSTDRGRSYEQYF. In nucleotides, the CDR3 is TGTGCCAGCAGTACCGACAGGGGGCGGAGTTACGAGCAGTACTTC.

The chain employs TRBV20-1 and TRBJ1-1; D might be TRBD1 (6 bases). The V end was cut by 1 base, the J end by 3 bases, with 12 bases between. CDR3 length: 14 residues. Germline V CDR1 and CDR2: DFQATT, SNEGSKA (reference sequence). CDR3 loop: CSARAGGPDTEAFF. The CDR3 DNA reads TGCAGTGCTAGAGCCGGGGGCCCGGACACTGAAGCTTTCTTT.

The chain employs TRBV20-1 and TRBJ1-5; D call uncertain. V was trimmed by 6 bases and J by 0 bases, leaving 12 bases between them. CDR1 is DFQATT, CDR2 SNEGSKA, per germline (reference sequence). This CDR3 is 14 amino acids long. The CDR3 nucleotides are TGCAGTGCGCGTGTACAGTTTAGCAATCAGCCCCAGCATTTT. This encodes CSARVQFSNQPQHF.

The chain links TRBV20-1 to TRBJ2-5; 10 bases fit TRBD1. This CDR3 has 14 amino acids. The germline V gene has CDR1 DFQATT and CDR2 SNEGSKA (reference sequence). Germline trimming cut 5 bases from V and 5 bases from J; bases unmatched to any gene: 8. The chain's CDR3 is CSAPPGQGWETQYF. The CDR3 nucleotides are TGCAGTGCTCCCCCGGGACAGGGGTGGGAGACCCAGTACTTC.

In this sample, this clonotype turned up a few times. The gene calls are TRBV25-1 and TRBJ2-7; D is uncertain. CDR1 is MGHDK and CDR2 is SYGVNS in the germline V gene. The V end was cut by 4 bases, the J end by 4 bases, with 11 bases between. The CDR3 is 13 residues long. CDR3 in amino acids: CASSVTGEYEQYF. In DNA form, the CDR3 reads TGTGCCAGCAGTGTTACGGGCGAGTACGAGCAGTACTTC.

This chain joins TRBV4-2 and TRBJ2-7; tentatively, D is TRBD2 (6 bases). Germline V lookup: CDR1 LGHNA, CDR2 YNFKEQ. Trimming took off 0 bases at V and 1 base at J, with 13 bases between the two ends. The CDR3 loop spans 16 amino acids. DNA of the CDR3: TGTGCCAGCAGCCAAGATTCCCGGGGGAGATCCTACGAGCAGTACTTC. Its protein product is CASSQDSRGRSYEQYF.

The J gene is TRBJ2-4, the V gene TRBV18, with 9 bases aligning to TRBD2. The CDR3 sequence is 17 residues long. Germline trimming cut 1 base from V and 2 bases from J; bases unmatched to any gene: 6. Germline CDR1 and CDR2: KGHSH and LQKENI. CDR3 amino acids: CASSPRAGGWTKNIQYF. CDR3 in DNA: TGTGCCAGCTCACCACGAGCGGGGGGCTGGACCAAAAACATTCAGTACTTC.

This chain joins TRBV5-6 and TRBJ2-5; D possibly corresponds to TRBD2 (6 bases). From germline, CDR1 is SGHDT and CDR2 YYEEEE. The CDR3 loop spans 13 amino acids. With 5 bases removed from V and 5 bases from J, the gap between germline ends came to 13 bases. This CDR3 is CASSHTSRETQYF. The CDR3 DNA is TGTGCCAGCAGTCACACTAGCCGGGAGACCCAGTACTTC.

There are many counts of this clonotype. The chain recombines TRBV2 with TRBJ1-6, with 10 bases matching TRBD1. Germline assignment: CDR1 SNHLY and CDR2 FYNNEI. The CDR3 sequence is 14 residues long. After removal of 4 bases from V and 13 bases from J, the junction contained 7 bases not matched to a gene. The CDR3 DNA reads as TGTGCCAGCAGTGCGGACAGGGGGTTGAGCCCCCTCCACTTT. Protein product: CASSADRGLSPLHF.

The genes are TRBV10-2 and TRBJ1-6, with D tentatively TRBD1 (6 bases). The CDR3 extends over 16 amino acids. V was shortened by 2 bases and J by 7 bases, with 15 bases between the two germline ends. Germline V CDR1 and CDR2: WSHSY, SAAADI. CDR3 in DNA: TGCGCCAGCAGTGAGACGCCGGGACATCTAAATTCACCCCTCCACTTT. This gives the protein CASSETPGHLNSPLHF.

This clonotype has ten or more counts. The rearrangement links TRBV4-2 to TRBJ2-3, with D unclear. The CDR3 spans 12 residues. Germline values: CDR1 LGHNA, CDR2 YNFKEQ. Trimming took off 2 bases at V and 3 bases at J, with 3 bases between the two ends. DNA for the CDR3: TGTGCCAGCAGCCAAAGGACAGATACGCAGTATTTT. This translates into CASSQRTDTQYF.

This clonotype was seen only a few times. This chain connects TRBV20-1 to TRBJ2-7; TRBD1 aligns across 7 bases. J lost 3 bases, V lost 4 bases, and 15 bases had no gene match. The CDR3 sequence is 16 residues long. Germline V lookup: CDR1 DFQATT, CDR2 SNEGSKA (reference sequence). The CDR3 here is CSAKGPGTDRIYEQYF. DNA for the CDR3: TGCAGTGCTAAAGGTCCGGGGACAGATCGCATCTACGAGCAGTACTTC.

V and J are TRBV6-5 and TRBJ2-4; D ambiguous. V lost 2 bases and J 7 bases, leaving 3 bases between the germline ends. The CDR3 has 11 amino acids. Germline CDR1 is MNHEY and CDR2 is SVGAGI. The CDR3 DNA reads TGTGCCAGCAGTTACGCTAACATTCAGTACTTC. This sequence encodes CASSYANIQYF.

This clonotype has a handful of counts. V gene TRBV7-4 combines with J gene TRBJ1-5; perhaps TRBD1 as D (6 bases). This CDR3 region has 14 residues. Germline values: CDR1 SGHVT, CDR2 SQSDAQ. Deletions cut 5 bases from V and 2 bases from J, with 10 bases between. CDR3 DNA: TGTGCCAGCAGCCGGACAGCCCGCAATCAGCCCCAGCATTTT. Its translation is CASSRTARNQPQHF.

The chain recombines TRBV7-2 with TRBJ2-3; TRBD2 aligns across 8 bases. Germline assignment: CDR1 SGHTA and CDR2 FQGNSA. The CDR3 has 16 amino acids. V trimming: 2 bases; J trimming: 3 bases; junction bases outside the gene matches: 7. The CDR3 spells CASSLLWSGGTDTQYF. DNA of the CDR3: TGTGCCAGCAGCTTACTTTGGAGCGGGGGTACAGATACGCAGTATTTT. The full variable domain, completed using reference TRBV7-2 and TRBJ2-3, is GAGVSQSPSNKVTEKGKDVELRCDPISGHTALYWYRQSLGQGLEFLIYFQGNSAPDKSGLPSDRFSAERTGGSVSTLTIQRTQQEDSAVYLCASSLLWSGGTDTQYFGPGTRLTVL.

DNA of the CDR3: TGCGCCAGCAGCCGAACTGGACAGGGGCCATATGGCTACACCTTC. Residues: CASSRTGQGPYGYTF. This rearrangement joins TRBV4-3 to TRBJ1-2, with 9 bases fitting TRBD1. The CDR3 is made up of 15 amino acids. J was trimmed by 5 bases and V by 4 bases; bases with no gene match: 8. CDR1 and CDR2 (germline): LGHNA, YSLEER.

V usage is TRBV16 and J usage is TRBJ1-5, with a tentative D call TRBD1 (5 bases). CDR3 length: 13 residues. Germline CDR1 KGHSY, CDR2 FQNENV. V lost 4 bases, J lost 4 bases, and 8 bases lay in between. CDR3 sequence reads: CASSRQINQPQHF. The CDR3 DNA is TGTGCCAGCAGCCGACAGATAAATCAGCCCCAGCATTTT.

This clonotype was seen repeatedly, ten times or more. CDR3 sequence reads: CASSQWTGEPPQHF. The CDR3, as DNA: TGTGCCAGCAGCCAGTGGACAGGGGAGCCGCCCCAGCATTTT. The rearrangement links TRBV3-1 to TRBJ1-5; TRBD1 matches 9 bases. The length of the CDR3 is 14 residues. Germline trimming cut 3 bases from V and 9 bases from J; bases unmatched to any gene: 6. Looked up from germline, CDR1 is LGHDT and CDR2 is YNNKEL (reference sequence).

This clonotype was observed a handful of times. In nucleotides, the CDR3 is TGTGCCAGCAGCGTACCGGACTTGCAGTACTTC. Its protein is CASSVPDLQYF. The chain uses TRBV6-2 or TRBV6-3 and TRBJ2-7; possibly TRBD2 for D (5 bases). The length of the CDR3 is 11 residues. The V gene lost 6 bases and the J gene lost 9 bases, with 12 bases spanning the gap. In germline, CDR1 is MNHEY, CDR2 SVGEGT.